This TCR beta chain is drawn from a study of OX40 agonist ivuxolimab in advanced cancers. Study observations and caveats: Nonresponders, in some cases, also had low normalized T-cell clonal expansion.

This CDR3 spans 15 amino acids. Germline CDR1 reads MNHEY; CDR2 reads SVGAGI. Trimming stripped 7 bases from V and 0 bases from J, with 14 bases between. Of note for this clone: Antigen specificity is unknown.

The protocol was immunoSEQ multiplex PCR, while the TCRdb copy is restricted to in-frame clones and leaves out a portion. The sample lists tens of thousands of clones, 84% seen once, with under 5.5% in the top ten. This specimen consisted of CD4+ or CD8+ T cells sorted from blood, obtained in a trial of the OX40 agonist ivuxolimab. The source is an adult with an advanced solid tumor such as melanoma, head and neck, liver or kidney cancer. This chain connects TRBV6-5 to TRBJ2-3; no reliable D call. The chain's CDR3 is CASNPLGPSTDTQYF. CDR3 nucleotides: TGTGCCAGCAACCCCTTAGGACCTAGCACAGATACGCAGTATTTT.